One and the same sample provided the 15 T cell receptor beta chains below, sequenced in a study of technical replicates of blood from several donors. Generated by immunoSEQ multiplex PCR, the TCRdb table keeps only in-frame clones and is missing some. The table includes approximately 58,000 clones, about 88% detected once. Sequencing was done on a sample of PBMCs. These receptors all come from a human donor in good health. Some clones in this sample may be carry-over from other donors' samples.

This chain uses TRBV9 with TRBJ2-1; D possibly corresponds to TRBD2 (5 bases). The V end lost 4 bases, the J end lost 6 bases, and 20 bases lay between the germline ends. From germline, CDR1 is SGDLS and CDR2 YYNGEE. This CDR3 comprises 16 residues. CDR3 amino acids: CASSPQIGLAVNEQFF. CDR3 sequence (DNA): TGTGCCAGCAGCCCCCAGATCGGACTGGCAGTCAATGAGCAGTTCTTC.

The CDR3: CAISPGQGAWASNQPQHF. CDR3 nucleotides: TGTGCCATCAGCCCGGGACAGGGGGCCTGGGCGAGCAATCAGCCCCAGCATTTT. The V and J genes are TRBV10-3 and TRBJ1-5; 12 bases match TRBD1. V gave up 6 bases and J gave up 1 base; unmatched junction bases: 10. The CDR3 is 18 amino acids. Germline CDR1 ENHRY, CDR2 SYGVKD.

The rearrangement uses TRBV7-2 and TRBJ2-7, with 7 bases identical to TRBD1. Germline V gives CDR1 SGHTA, CDR2 FQGNSA. Unmatched junction bases numbered 8, after V lost 2 bases and J lost 4 bases. The length of the CDR3 is 15 residues. This CDR3 reads CASSLPHRGVYEQYF. As DNA, the CDR3 is TGTGCCAGCAGCTTACCTCACAGGGGAGTATACGAGCAGTACTTC.

V usage is TRBV6-5 and J usage is TRBJ1-5; the match to TRBD1 covers 7 bases. The CDR3 loop spans 15 amino acids. V was clipped by 2 bases and J by 5 bases; unmatched bases: 6. CDR1 and CDR2 from the germline V gene are MNHEY and SVGAGI. CDR3 loop: CASSYTTGTDQPQHF. The DNA of the CDR3 is TGTGCCAGCAGTTACACGACAGGGACGGATCAGCCCCAGCATTTT.

V is TRBV7-9 and J is TRBJ2-1, with 8 bases aligning to TRBD1. From germline, CDR1 is SEHNR and CDR2 FQNEAQ (reference sequence). The CDR3 is 14 residues long. V shed 7 bases, J shed 2 bases, and the junction held 4 bases outside the gene matches. Here the CDR3 DNA reads TGTGCCAGCACCCAGACAGGGGCCTACAATGAGCAGTTCTTC. Translated: CASTQTGAYNEQFF.

The rearrangement joins TRBV2 to TRBJ1-4; the match to TRBD1 covers 7 bases. With 8 bases clipped from V and 6 bases from J, the junction kept 0 bases outside the gene matches. Germline-derived CDR1 and CDR2 are SNHLY and FYNNEI. The CDR3 has 11 amino acids. CDR3 residues: CASDRDEKLFF. In DNA form, the CDR3 reads TGTGCCAGCGACAGGGATGAAAAACTGTTTTTT.

V is TRBV7-9 and J is TRBJ2-5, with TRBD2 matching over 10 bases. The CDR3 spans 17 residues. The J segment lost 6 bases and the V segment lost 2 bases, leaving 12 bases of the junction unmatched. Germline values: CDR1 SEHNR, CDR2 FQNEAQ (reference sequence). CDR3 bases: TGTGCCAGCAGCTTATTTAAGAGCGGGAGGGCCTCGAAGACCCAGTACTTC. Translated: CASSLFKSGRASKTQYF. The variable domain in full, completed from reference TRBV7-9 and TRBJ2-5, reads DTGVSQNPRHKITKRGQNVTFRCDPISEHNRLYWYRQTLGQGPEFLTYFQNEAQLEKSRLLSDRFSAERPKGSFSTLEIQRTEQGDSAMYLCASSLFKSGRASKTQYFGPGTRLLVL.

The chain uses TRBV10-3 and TRBJ1-6; 9 positions agree with TRBD1. The CDR3 covers 16 residues. Trimming at V came to 4 bases and at J to 6 bases, leaving 7 bases not matched to a gene. The V gene's germline CDR1 is ENHRY and CDR2 SYGVKD. In DNA, the CDR3 is TGTGCCATCAGTGGGGGACAGGGCAAAGGTAATTCACCCCTCCACTTT. Protein product: CAISGGQGKGNSPLHF.

J is TRBJ1-5 and V is TRBV19; 7 bases are a match to TRBD1. The germline V gene encodes CDR1 LNHDA and CDR2 SQIVND (reference sequence). The CDR3 loop spans 14 amino acids. The V segment lost 4 bases and the J segment 11 bases; nucleotides outside the gene matches: 11. CDR3: CASSTSPGGYTQHF. CDR3 sequence (DNA): TGTGCCAGTAGTACCTCCCCAGGGGGATATACCCAGCATTTT.

As concerns this clone: A read error may account for a junction end that differs from germline. The gene calls are TRBV30 and TRBJ2-7, with TRBD2 as a possible D gene (5 bases). Germline assignment: CDR1 GTSNPN and CDR2 SVGIG (reference sequence). The CDR3 spans 12 residues. CDR3 in amino acids: CAWSLGRGTSHF. Written as DNA, the CDR3 is TGTGCCTGGAGTCTAGGTCGGGGAACTTCACACTTC.

The chain joins TRBV19 to TRBJ2-7; a weak D match, TRBD2 (5 bases). The CDR3 covers 13 residues. The germline gives CDR1 LNHDA, CDR2 SQIVND (reference sequence). V lost 3 bases to trimming and J lost 5 bases, with 11 bases between them. The DNA of the CDR3 is TGTGCCAGTAGTATCATCGTGGGAGACGAGCAGTACTTC. It is translated as CASSIIVGDEQYF.

This chain connects TRBV6-5 to TRBJ1-5; D is unclear. The germline gives CDR1 MNHEY, CDR2 SVGAGI. This CDR3 region has 15 residues. The V end lost 0 bases, the J end lost 3 bases, and 9 bases lay between the germline ends. This CDR3 is CASSYSSGSNQPQHF. The CDR3 region has the DNA TGTGCCAGCAGTTACTCGTCGGGATCCAATCAGCCCCAGCATTTT.

This clone was seen once. The chain employs TRBV2 and TRBJ1-3, with D possibly being TRBD1 (6 bases). The CDR3 has 15 residues. CDR1 is SNHLY, CDR2 FYNNEI, per germline. The V end lost 8 bases, the J end lost 1 base, and 15 bases lay between the germline ends. The CDR3 sequence: CASGGGRGSGNTIYF. CDR3 bases: TGTGCCAGCGGAGGGGGGAGGGGATCTGGAAACACCATATATTTT.

This clone was found a few times. V and J are TRBV6-5 and TRBJ2-3; maybe TRBD2 (5 bases). The CDR3 is 16 amino acids. CDR1 MNHEY and CDR2 SVGAGI come from the germline V gene. V was clipped by 4 bases and J by 0 bases, with 14 bases between them. The chain's CDR3 is CASSSGTGISTDTQYF. The CDR3 DNA sequence: TGTGCCAGCAGTTCGGGCACGGGAATTAGCACAGATACGCAGTATTTT.

CDR3 loop: CATTRSGQGGSPLHF. The CDR3 DNA reads TGCGCCACCACGAGATCCGGACAGGGCGGTTCACCCCTCCACTTT. The V and J genes are TRBV23-1 and TRBJ1-6, with TRBD1 matching over 8 bases. TRBV23-1 is noted as an ORF with a role that remains uncertain. The CDR3 runs 15 residues. The ends lost 10 bases at V and 9 bases at J; junction bases unmatched: 14.